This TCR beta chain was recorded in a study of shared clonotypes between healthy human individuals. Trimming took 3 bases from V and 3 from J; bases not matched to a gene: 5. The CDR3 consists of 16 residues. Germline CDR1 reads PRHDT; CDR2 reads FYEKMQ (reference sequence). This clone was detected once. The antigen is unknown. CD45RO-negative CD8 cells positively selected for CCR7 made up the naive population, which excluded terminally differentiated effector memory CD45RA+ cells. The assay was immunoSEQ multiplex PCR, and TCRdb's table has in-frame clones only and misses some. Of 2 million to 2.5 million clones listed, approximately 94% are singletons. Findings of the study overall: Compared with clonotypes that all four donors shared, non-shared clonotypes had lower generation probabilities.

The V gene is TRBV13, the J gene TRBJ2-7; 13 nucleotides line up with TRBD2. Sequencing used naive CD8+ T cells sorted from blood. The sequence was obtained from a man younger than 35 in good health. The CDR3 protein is CASSFTGTSGVYEQYF. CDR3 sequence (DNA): TGTGCCAGCAGCTTTACCGGGACTAGCGGGGTCTACGAGCAGTACTTC. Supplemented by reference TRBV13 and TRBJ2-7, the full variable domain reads AAGVIQSPRHLIKEKRETATLKCYPIPRHDTVYWYQQGPGQDPQFLISFYEKMQSDKGSIPDRFSAQQFSDYHSELNMSSLELGDSALYFCASSFTGTSGVYEQYFGPGTRLTVT.